A single sample gave rise to the 25 T cell receptor beta chains below, sequenced in a study of T-cell memory formation after mild COVID-19. TCRdb reprocessed the 5' RACE reads with MiXCR, giving one entry per CDR3 protein. The sample contains 250,000 to 350,000 distinct CDR3 sequences, just under 20% of which appear only once. The sequencing input was PBMCs or a T cell subset sorted from them (not recorded which). Every receptor here comes from a man aged 18 to 30 who had mild COVID-19 (a few samples of this study predate the infection). Cell type and time point are not known.

The V call is TRBV20-1, the J call TRBJ2-7; either TRBD1 or TRBD2 may fit D (5 bases each). The germline V gene has CDR1 DFQATT and CDR2 SNEGSKA (reference sequence). The CDR3 has 18 residues. Trimming pared 2 bases from V and 5 bases from J, leaving 28 bases between. As DNA, the CDR3 is TGCAGTGCTAGACCTCGGAGTCCGAGGGACGCGTCGGACCACGAGCAGTACTTC. Translated: CSARPRSPRDASDHEQYF.

The chain carries TRBV7-2 and TRBJ1-5, with D perhaps TRBD1 (5 bases). This CDR3 spans 13 amino acids. Germline lookup yields CDR1 SGHTA and CDR2 FQGNSA. V was shortened by 5 bases and J by 4 bases, with 9 bases between the two germline ends. CDR3 amino acids: CASSVRQNQPQHF. CDR3 nucleotides: TGTGCCAGCAGCGTTCGACAGAATCAGCCCCAGCATTTT.

The J gene is TRBJ1-2, the V gene TRBV7-9; TRBD1 might be the D (6 bases). V was trimmed by 5 bases and J by 0 bases, leaving 16 bases between them. This CDR3 has 16 residues. Germline V gene lookup returns CDR1 SEHNR and CDR2 FQNEAQ (reference sequence). The CDR3 here is CASSPGGPGANYGYTF. The CDR3 region has the DNA TGTGCCAGCAGCCCGGGGGGGCCAGGGGCTAACTATGGCTACACCTTC.

This clonotype has a handful of counts. CDR3 in amino acids: CASSHTGLARAEQYV. CDR3 in DNA: TGTGCCAGCAGCCATACAGGGCTTGCGAGGGCCGAGCAGTACGTC. V is TRBV7-9 and J is TRBJ2-7; D might be TRBD1 (6 bases). The V end was cut by 5 bases, the J end by 6 bases, with 20 bases between. This CDR3 is 15 amino acids long. In germline, CDR1 is SEHNR, CDR2 FQNEAQ (reference sequence).

This clonotype was seen only a few times. The V gene is TRBV20-1, the J gene TRBJ1-4; 10 bases map to TRBD1. The V and J ends lost 6 bases and 7 bases, in that order; junction bases with no gene match: 8. The CDR3 runs 14 residues. CDR1 is DFQATT and CDR2 is SNEGSKA in the germline V gene (reference sequence). The CDR3 DNA reads TGCAGTGCCTTACCCGGGACAGGGGTTGAAAAACTGTTTTTT. It is translated as CSALPGTGVEKLFF.

The rearrangement links TRBV12-3 or TRBV12-4 to TRBJ1-5; 9 nucleotides align to TRBD1. This CDR3 has 16 amino acids. Trimming at V came to 5 bases and at J to 3 bases, leaving 8 bases not matched to a gene. The CDR3 DNA follows: TGTGCCAGCAGTACAGAACAGGGGGCGGCCAATCAGCCCCAGCATTTT. This sequence encodes CASSTEQGAANQPQHF.

This clonotype has a handful of counts. The chain joins TRBV3-1 to TRBJ2-5, with D unresolved. Trimming took 3 bases from V and 1 from J, leaving 3 bases between them. Germline V gene lookup returns CDR1 LGHDT and CDR2 YNNKEL (reference sequence). The CDR3 runs 12 residues. The CDR3 is CASSHLQETQYF. Here the CDR3 DNA reads TGTGCCAGCAGCCACCTCCAAGAGACCCAGTACTTC.

This clonotype occurred many times. This chain links TRBV29-1 with TRBJ1-1; D call uncertain. This CDR3 spans 11 amino acids. Germline V gives CDR1 SQVTM, CDR2 ANQGSEA. The ends were cut back, 6 bases at V and 5 bases at J, with 10 bases in the middle. The CDR3 coding sequence is TGCAGCGTGGCCCTTTGGACTGAAGCTTTCTTT. Protein sequence: CSVALWTEAFF.

V usage is TRBV7-2 and J usage is TRBJ2-7; 9 bases line up with TRBD2. Looked up from germline, CDR1 is SGHTA and CDR2 is FQGNSA. V lost 8 bases and J lost 7; bases outside the gene matches: 9. This CDR3 contains 13 residues. The CDR3 DNA follows: TGTGCCAGCGGTAGCGGGGGCCGGGGGGAGCAGTACTTC. Translation: CASGSGGRGEQYF.

This clonotype was seen more than once but under ten times. The rearrangement joins TRBV6-2 or TRBV6-3 to TRBJ2-3; perhaps D is TRBD1 or TRBD2 (5 bases each). CDR1 is MNHEY and CDR2 is SVGEGT in the germline V gene. Trimming stripped 6 bases from V and 4 bases from J, with 20 bases between. CDR3 length: 16 amino acids. The CDR3 protein is CASRRIARGISDTQYF. The CDR3 DNA reads TGTGCCAGCAGGAGAATAGCGAGGGGTATATCAGATACGCAGTATTTT.

This clonotype was seen a handful of times. The V call is TRBV12-3 or TRBV12-4, the J call TRBJ2-3; the D gene is possibly TRBD2 (5 bases). The CDR3 has 14 residues. Trimming shortened V by 2 bases and J by 2 bases, and 8 bases separated the two germline ends. CDR3 nucleotides: TGTGCCAGCAGTTTAACCGGGGTCACAGATACGCAGTATTTT. Encoded protein: CASSLTGVTDTQYF.

V and J are TRBV5-6 and TRBJ2-7, with D perhaps matching TRBD2 (6 bases). V lost 4 bases to trimming and J lost 0 bases, with 14 bases between them. There are 15 residues in the CDR3. Germline V CDR1 and CDR2: SGHDT, YYEEEE. CDR3 region: CASSRTGGPSYEQYV. In DNA form, the CDR3 reads TGTGCCAGCAGCCGGACCGGAGGGCCCTCCTACGAGCAGTACGTC.

This sequence joins TRBV7-6 and TRBJ2-7, with 8 nucleotides matching TRBD2. CDR1 is SGHVS and CDR2 is FNYEAQ in the germline V gene. The CDR3 has 15 amino acids. V was clipped by 5 bases and J by 4 bases; unmatched bases: 10. The CDR3 DNA is TGTGCCAGCAGCCTACGAGCGGGGGCGGGATACGAGCAGTACTTC. Amino acids: CASSLRAGAGYEQYF. The complete variable domain, with remaining parts taken from reference TRBV7-6 and TRBJ2-7, reads GAGVSQSPRYKVTKRGQDVALRCDPISGHVSLYWYRQALGQGPEFLTYFNYEAQQDKSGLPNDRFSAERPEGSISTLTIQRTEQRDSAMYRCASSLRAGAGYEQYFGPGTRLTVT.

The chain combines TRBV7-3 with TRBJ2-1; 8 nucleotides line up with TRBD2. CDR1 is SGHTA, CDR2 FQGTGA, per germline. This CDR3 has 14 residues. After removal of 2 bases from V and 8 bases from J, the junction contained 5 bases not matched to a gene. In nucleotides, the CDR3 is TGTGCCAGCAGCTTAGCCGGGGGGGCGGATGAGCAGTTCTTC. It encodes CASSLAGGADEQFF.

A few counts support this clonotype. This rearrangement joins TRBV11-1 to TRBJ1-6; 7 bases are shared with TRBD1. The CDR3 runs 13 residues. J gave up 10 bases and V 5 bases, and 5 bases lay outside the gene matches. CDR1 is SGHAT and CDR2 is FQDESV in the germline V gene (reference sequence). CDR3 in DNA: TGTGCCAGCAGCCTCACAGGGGACTCACCCCTCCACTTT. This gives the protein CASSLTGDSPLHF.

This clonotype has more than one count but fewer than ten. The chain combines TRBV6-2 or TRBV6-3 with TRBJ2-1, with 9 bases matching TRBD2. This CDR3 has 13 residues. The V gene end was trimmed by 5 bases and the J gene end by 6 bases; junction bases not matched to a gene: 2. Germline CDR1 MNHEY, CDR2 SVGEGT. The CDR3 DNA reads as TGTGCCAGCAGTACGACTAGCGGCAATGAGCAGTTCTTC. Encoded protein: CASSTTSGNEQFF.

This clonotype was observed a few times. The V gene is TRBV4-3, the J gene TRBJ2-1; D gene uncertain. From germline, CDR1 is LGHNA and CDR2 YSLEER. V was shortened by 0 bases and J by 9 bases, with 12 bases between the two germline ends. The CDR3 length is 14 residues. The CDR3 region is CASSQEGWEPEQFF. The CDR3, as DNA: TGCGCCAGCAGCCAAGAAGGGTGGGAACCTGAGCAGTTCTTC.

The rearrangement links TRBV9 to TRBJ2-6, with no clear D. The CDR3 sequence is 14 residues long. The V end was cut by 3 bases, the J end by 0 bases, with 4 bases between. The germline CDR1 and CDR2 sequences are SGDLS and YYNGEE. CDR3 residues: CASSAYSGANVLTF. In DNA, the CDR3 is TGTGCCAGCAGCGCTTACTCTGGGGCCAACGTCCTGACTTTC.

This clonotype showed up just a few times. This chain links TRBV13 with TRBJ1-1; the D is unclear. The CDR3 runs 15 residues. With 4 bases removed from V and 1 base from J, the gap between germline ends came to 13 bases. Germline assignment: CDR1 PRHDT and CDR2 FYEKMQ (reference sequence). The CDR3 DNA follows: TGTGCCAGCAGCTCTAACGACTGGGGGAACACTGAAGCTTTCTTT. Translating it yields CASSSNDWGNTEAFF.

This clonotype has just a few counts. This sequence joins TRBV7-3 and TRBJ2-1, with 13 positions matching TRBD2. Germline lookup yields CDR1 SGHTA and CDR2 FQGTGA. After removal of 6 bases from V and 4 bases from J, the junction contained 6 bases not matched to a gene. The CDR3 loop spans 16 amino acids. CDR3 in DNA: TGTGCCAGCAGTTCAGGGGGACTAGCGGGGTACAATGAGCAGTTCTTC. Translating it yields CASSSGGLAGYNEQFF.

This chain's CDR3 is CASSPVGDTVYEQYV. The DNA for the CDR3 is TGTGCCAGCAGTCCCGTAGGGGACACAGTCTACGAGCAGTACGTC. The V and J genes are TRBV6-5 and TRBJ2-7; TRBD1 might be the D (6 bases). Germline V gene lookup returns CDR1 MNHEY and CDR2 SVGAGI. V was cut by 5 bases and J by 3 bases, with 17 bases left in between. This CDR3 is 15 amino acids long.

The rearrangement uses TRBV5-1 and TRBJ1-2; D call uncertain. This CDR3 is 12 amino acids long. The ends were cut back, 4 bases at V and 8 bases at J, with 12 bases in the middle. The germline V gene has CDR1 SGHRS and CDR2 YFSETQ. The CDR3 protein is CASSLDPWGYTF. As DNA, the CDR3 is TGCGCCAGCAGCCTCGACCCTTGGGGCTACACCTTC.

This chain uses TRBV5-1 with TRBJ2-3, with 8 positions matching TRBD2. Trimming at V came to 1 base and at J to 0 bases, leaving 4 bases not matched to a gene. The CDR3 contains 16 residues. Looked up from germline, CDR1 is SGHRS and CDR2 is YFSETQ. The CDR3 region is CASSLTAGVSTDTQYF. CDR3 nucleotides: TGCGCCAGCAGCTTGACAGCGGGGGTTAGCACAGATACGCAGTATTTT.

This clonotype was recorded a few times. CDR3 sequence: CASSPEEDRGVLFF. CDR3 sequence (DNA): TGTGCCAGCAGCCCCGAGGAAGACAGGGGGGTCCTGTTTTTT. The chain employs TRBV4-2 and TRBJ2-2; 9 positions match TRBD1. The V and J ends lost 4 bases and 14 bases, in that order; junction bases with no gene match: 11. The CDR3 covers 14 residues. The germline gives CDR1 LGHNA, CDR2 YNFKEQ.

The gene calls are TRBV3-1 and TRBJ1-2; D unresolved. There are 13 residues in the CDR3. Germline values: CDR1 LGHDT, CDR2 YNNKEL (reference sequence). V lost 8 bases and J lost 6, with 16 bases in between. CDR3 nucleotides: TGTGCCAGCTCGTATGGGGAGGCTGATGGCTACACCTTC. Translated: CASSYGEADGYTF.